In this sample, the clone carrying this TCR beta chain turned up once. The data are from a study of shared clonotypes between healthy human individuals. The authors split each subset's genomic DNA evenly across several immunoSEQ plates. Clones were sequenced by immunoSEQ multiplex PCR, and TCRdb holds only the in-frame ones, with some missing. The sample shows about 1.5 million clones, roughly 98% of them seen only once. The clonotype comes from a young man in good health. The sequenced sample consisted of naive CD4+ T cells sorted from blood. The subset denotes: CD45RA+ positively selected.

The CDR3 sequence is CATGALGNIQYF. The CDR3, as DNA: TGTGCGACAGGGGCGCTGGGGAACATTCAGTACTTC. This sequence joins TRBV19 and TRBJ2-4; 8 bases map to TRBD1. The CDR3 has 12 residues. Germline CDR1 is LNHDA and CDR2 is SQIVND (reference sequence).